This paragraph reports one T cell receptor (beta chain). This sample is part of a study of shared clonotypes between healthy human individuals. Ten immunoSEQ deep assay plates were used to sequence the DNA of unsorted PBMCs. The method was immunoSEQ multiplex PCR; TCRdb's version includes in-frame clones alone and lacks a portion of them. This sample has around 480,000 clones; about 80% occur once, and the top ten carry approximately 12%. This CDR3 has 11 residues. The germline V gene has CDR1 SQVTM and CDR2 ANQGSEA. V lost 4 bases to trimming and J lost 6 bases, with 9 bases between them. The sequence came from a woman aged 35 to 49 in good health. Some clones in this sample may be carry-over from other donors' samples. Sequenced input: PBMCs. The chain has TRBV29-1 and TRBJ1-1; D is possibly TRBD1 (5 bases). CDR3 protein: CSVVVTAEAFF. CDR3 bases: TGCAGCGTTGTTGTGACAGCTGAAGCTTTCTTT.